This TCR beta chain was sequenced during a study of patients and donors after allogeneic stem cell transplantation. The sample holds a few counts of this clonotype. One entry per CDR3 protein results from TCRdb running MiXCR on the RT-PCR reads. The sample holds over 150,000 distinct CDR3 sequences, around two fifths seen once. The sequencing sample was made of blood, either unsorted or a sorted T cell fraction (not recorded which). The source is a human donor who was either an allogeneic HSCT recipient or a stem cell or donor lymphocyte infusion donor (not recorded which). It is not recorded whose cells these are; they may come from a transplant donor.

CDR3 sequence: CASSYSWTPVRGTEAFF. CDR3 coding DNA: TGTGCCAGCAGTTACTCGTGGACACCTGTGAGGGGGACTGAAGCTTTCTTT. The chain has TRBV6-5 and TRBJ1-1, with D maybe TRBD1 (6 bases). Trimming removed 0 bases at V and 5 bases at J, with 19 bases between. This CDR3 region has 17 residues. Germline CDR1 reads MNHEY; CDR2 reads SVGAGI.